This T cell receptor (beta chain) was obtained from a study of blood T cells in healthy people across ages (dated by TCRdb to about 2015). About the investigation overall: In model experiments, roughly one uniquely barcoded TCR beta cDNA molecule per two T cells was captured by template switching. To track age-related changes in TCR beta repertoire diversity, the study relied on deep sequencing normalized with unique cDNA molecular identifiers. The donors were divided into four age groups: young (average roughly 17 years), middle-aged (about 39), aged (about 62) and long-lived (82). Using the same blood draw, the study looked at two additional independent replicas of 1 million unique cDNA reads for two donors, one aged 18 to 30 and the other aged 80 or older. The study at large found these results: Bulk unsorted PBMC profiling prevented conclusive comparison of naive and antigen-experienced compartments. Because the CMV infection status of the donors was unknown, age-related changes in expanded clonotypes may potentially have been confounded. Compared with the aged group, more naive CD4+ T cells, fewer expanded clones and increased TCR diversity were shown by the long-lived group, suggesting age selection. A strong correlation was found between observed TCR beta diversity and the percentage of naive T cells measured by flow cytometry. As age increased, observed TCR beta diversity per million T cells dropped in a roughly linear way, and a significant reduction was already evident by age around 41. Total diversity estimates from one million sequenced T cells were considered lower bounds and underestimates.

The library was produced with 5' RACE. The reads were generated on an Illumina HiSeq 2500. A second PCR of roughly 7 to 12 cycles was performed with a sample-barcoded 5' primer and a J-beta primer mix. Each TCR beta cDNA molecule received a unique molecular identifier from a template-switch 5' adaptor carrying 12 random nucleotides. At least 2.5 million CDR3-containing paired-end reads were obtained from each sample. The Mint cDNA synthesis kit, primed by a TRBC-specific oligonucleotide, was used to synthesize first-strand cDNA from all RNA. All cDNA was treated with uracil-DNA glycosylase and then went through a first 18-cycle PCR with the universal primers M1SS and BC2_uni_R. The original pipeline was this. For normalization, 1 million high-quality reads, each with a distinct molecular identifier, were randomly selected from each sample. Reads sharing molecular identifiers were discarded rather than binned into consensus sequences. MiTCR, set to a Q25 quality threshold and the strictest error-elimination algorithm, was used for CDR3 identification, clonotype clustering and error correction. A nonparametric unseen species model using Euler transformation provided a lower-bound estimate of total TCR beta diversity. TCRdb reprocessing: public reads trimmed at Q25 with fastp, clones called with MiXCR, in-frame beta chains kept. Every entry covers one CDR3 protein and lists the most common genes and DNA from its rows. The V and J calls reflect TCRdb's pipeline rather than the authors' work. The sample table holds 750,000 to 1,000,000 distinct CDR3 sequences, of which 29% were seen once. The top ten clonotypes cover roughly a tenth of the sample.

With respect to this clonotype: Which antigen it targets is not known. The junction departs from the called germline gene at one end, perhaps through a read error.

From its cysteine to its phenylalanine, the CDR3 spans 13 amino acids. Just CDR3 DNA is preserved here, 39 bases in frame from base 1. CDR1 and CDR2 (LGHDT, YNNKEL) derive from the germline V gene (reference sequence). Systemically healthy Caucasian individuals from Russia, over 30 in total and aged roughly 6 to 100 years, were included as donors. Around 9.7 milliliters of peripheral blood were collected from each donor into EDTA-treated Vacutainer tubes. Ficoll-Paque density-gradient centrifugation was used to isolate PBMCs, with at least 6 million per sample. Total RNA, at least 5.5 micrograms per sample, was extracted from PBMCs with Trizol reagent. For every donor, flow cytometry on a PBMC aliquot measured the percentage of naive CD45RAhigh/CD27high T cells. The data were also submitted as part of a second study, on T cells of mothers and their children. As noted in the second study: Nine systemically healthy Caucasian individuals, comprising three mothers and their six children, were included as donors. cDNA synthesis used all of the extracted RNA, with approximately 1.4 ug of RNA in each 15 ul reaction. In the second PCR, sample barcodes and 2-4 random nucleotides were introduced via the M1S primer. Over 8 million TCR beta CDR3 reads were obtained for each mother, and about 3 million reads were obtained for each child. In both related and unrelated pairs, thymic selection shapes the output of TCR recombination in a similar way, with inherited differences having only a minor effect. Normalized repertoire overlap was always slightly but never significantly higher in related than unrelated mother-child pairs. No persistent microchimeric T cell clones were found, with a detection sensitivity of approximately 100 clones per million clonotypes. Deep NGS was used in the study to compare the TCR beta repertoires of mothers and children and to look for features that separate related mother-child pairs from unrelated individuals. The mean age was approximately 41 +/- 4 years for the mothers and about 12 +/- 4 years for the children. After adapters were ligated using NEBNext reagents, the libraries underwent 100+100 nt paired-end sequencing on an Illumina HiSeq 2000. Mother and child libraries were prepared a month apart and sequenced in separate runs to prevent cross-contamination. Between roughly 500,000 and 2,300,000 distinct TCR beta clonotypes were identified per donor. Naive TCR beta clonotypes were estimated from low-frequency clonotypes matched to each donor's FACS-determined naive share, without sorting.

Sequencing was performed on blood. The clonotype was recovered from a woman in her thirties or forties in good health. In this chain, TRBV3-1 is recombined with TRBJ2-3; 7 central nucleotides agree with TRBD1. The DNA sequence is TGTGCCAGCAACCAAGGGGGCCTGGATACGCAGTATTTT. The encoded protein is CASNQGGLDTQYF.